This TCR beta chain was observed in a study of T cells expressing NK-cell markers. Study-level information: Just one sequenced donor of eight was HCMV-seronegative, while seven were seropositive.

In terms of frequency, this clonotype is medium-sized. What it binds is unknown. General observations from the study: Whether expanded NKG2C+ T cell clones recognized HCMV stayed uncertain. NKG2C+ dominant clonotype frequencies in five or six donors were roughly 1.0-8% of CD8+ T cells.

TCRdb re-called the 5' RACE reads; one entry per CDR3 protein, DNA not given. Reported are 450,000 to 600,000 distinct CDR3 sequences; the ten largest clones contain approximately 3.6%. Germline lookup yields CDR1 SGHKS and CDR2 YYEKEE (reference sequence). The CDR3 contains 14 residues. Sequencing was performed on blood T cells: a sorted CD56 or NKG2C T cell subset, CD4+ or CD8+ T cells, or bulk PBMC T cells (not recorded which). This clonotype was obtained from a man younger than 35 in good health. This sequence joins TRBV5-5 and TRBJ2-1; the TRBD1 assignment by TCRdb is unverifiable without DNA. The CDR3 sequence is CASSLEMDSNEQFF.